This T cell receptor (beta chain) was recovered during a study of T cells in Graves' hyperthyroidism and ophthalmopathy. The V gene's germline CDR1 is SEHNR and CDR2 FQNEAQ (reference sequence). This CDR3 comprises 17 residues. With 1 base clipped from V and 7 bases from J, the junction kept 5 bases outside the gene matches. Clinical Activity Scores of at least 3, NOSPECS grades of at least 4 and durations under 3 months characterized ophthalmopathy patients. Investigators excluded patients with uncontrolled infection, other autoimmune disease, pregnancy or lactation. RNA transcripts provided the source from which TCR beta CDR3 regions were amplified. The HTBI primer set drove a first-round RT-PCR of the TCR CDR3. TCRdb re-called the multiplex PCR reads through MiXCR, storing one row per CDR3 protein. The repertoire includes about 640,000 distinct CDR3 sequences, around 21% of them detected once, and more than 30% sits in the top ten.

V gene TRBV7-9 combines with J gene TRBJ2-1, with TRBD2 matching over 15 bases. The sequence came from a man younger than 40 with Graves' ophthalmopathy. The sample taken for sequencing was blood. The CDR3: CASSLGAGLAGGNEQFF. CDR3 sequence (DNA): TGTGCCAGCAGCTTAGGAGCAGGACTAGCGGGAGGGAATGAGCAGTTCTTC.